This is a list of T cell receptor beta chains from one sample in a study of T cells expressing NK-cell markers. After re-calling the 5' RACE reads, TCRdb lists one entry per CDR3 protein, DNA absent. The table counts roughly 180,000 distinct CDR3 sequences; under 20% lies in the top ten. The sequenced material came from blood T cells: a sorted CD56 or NKG2C T cell subset, CD4+ or CD8+ T cells, or bulk PBMC T cells (not recorded which). The origin of the receptors is a woman between 18 and 69 years old in good health. CDR3s include the opening cysteine and the closing phenylalanine or tryptophan. The order of the fields is J gene, V gene, CDR3 protein.

TRBJ2-5 | TRBV5-1 | CASNGQGGHQETQYF
TRBJ2-5 | TRBV24-1 | CATSDSRGVVETQYF
TRBJ2-2 | TRBV5-1 | CASSLWSRGVTNTGELFF
TRBJ1-2 | TRBV5-1 | CASSLDPGGQGYGYTF
TRBJ2-3 | TRBV6-2/TRBV6-3 | CASNALGGGSTDTQYF
TRBJ2-3 | TRBV7-9 | CASSLGGGRTDTQYF
TRBJ2-1 | TRBV12-3/TRBV12-4 | CASSPAGQLGYNEQFF
TRBJ1-1 | TRBV18 | CASSPPRTASTEAFF
TRBJ2-5 | TRBV12-3/TRBV12-4 | CASSLGGGTQYF
TRBJ2-2 | TRBV12-3/TRBV12-4 | CASSLGGTGRTGELFF
TRBJ1-4 | TRBV14 | CASSQDRRGQHNEKLFF
TRBJ2-7 | TRBV5-1 | CASSSGRAGEQYF
TRBJ2-1 | TRBV4-2 | CASSQEQTYRNNEQFF
TRBJ1-3 | TRBV12-3/TRBV12-4 | CASSLLPGQGYTIYF
TRBJ2-1 | TRBV24-1 | CATSDLRAGGQFF
TRBJ1-2 | TRBV14 | CASSHLLGSNYGYTF
TRBJ2-7 | TRBV20-1 | CSARSGQGNPYEQYF
TRBJ1-5 | TRBV15 | CATSPVGGPGQPQHF
TRBJ2-5 | TRBV7-2 | CASSLAPGRRYF
TRBJ1-2 | TRBV20-1 | CSASTIQGLDYGYTF
TRBJ1-4 | TRBV5-1 | CASSLSNQEKLFF
TRBJ2-4 | TRBV5-1 | CASSLYLRTGDQNIQYF
TRBJ1-5 | TRBV7-2 | CASSLVGTGANQPQHF
TRBJ2-1 | TRBV5-1 | CASSLATVAGGGYNEQFF
TRBJ2-7 | TRBV11-2 | CASSWVIGGMGEQYF
TRBJ2-7 | TRBV6-1 | CASSKLGRDYEQYF
TRBJ2-7 | TRBV20-1 | CSALPDRNYEQYF
TRBJ1-1 | TRBV3-1 | CASSPISTGRATEAFF
TRBJ2-1 | TRBV12-3/TRBV12-4 | CASRRPGTSGRGEQFF
TRBJ2-7 | TRBV29-1 | CSVGGLAGGSYEQYF
TRBJ1-4 | TRBV7-9 | CASSHPLDRFLEKLFF
TRBJ1-6 | TRBV5-1 | CASSGSAGDNSPLHF
TRBJ1-6 | TRBV6-1 | CASRMKNYNSPLHF
TRBJ2-1 | TRBV7-8 | CASSLAWRTSGSNEQFF
TRBJ1-2 | TRBV20-1 | CSARVAQAYGYTF
TRBJ2-7 | TRBV27 | CASSLSGQPFGYEQYF
TRBJ2-2 | TRBV2 | CASNRVGTGELFF
TRBJ1-4 | TRBV5-6 | CASSRRSGEKLFF
TRBJ2-1 | TRBV12-3/TRBV12-4 | CASSFLRTGLNEQFF
TRBJ1-1 | TRBV2 | CASSTEMNTEAFF
TRBJ2-1 | TRBV7-8 | CASSLGWSGGRNEQFF
TRBJ1-5 | TRBV25-1 | CASSESNRGLNQPQHF
TRBJ2-1 | TRBV29-1 | CSVWTSYNEQFF